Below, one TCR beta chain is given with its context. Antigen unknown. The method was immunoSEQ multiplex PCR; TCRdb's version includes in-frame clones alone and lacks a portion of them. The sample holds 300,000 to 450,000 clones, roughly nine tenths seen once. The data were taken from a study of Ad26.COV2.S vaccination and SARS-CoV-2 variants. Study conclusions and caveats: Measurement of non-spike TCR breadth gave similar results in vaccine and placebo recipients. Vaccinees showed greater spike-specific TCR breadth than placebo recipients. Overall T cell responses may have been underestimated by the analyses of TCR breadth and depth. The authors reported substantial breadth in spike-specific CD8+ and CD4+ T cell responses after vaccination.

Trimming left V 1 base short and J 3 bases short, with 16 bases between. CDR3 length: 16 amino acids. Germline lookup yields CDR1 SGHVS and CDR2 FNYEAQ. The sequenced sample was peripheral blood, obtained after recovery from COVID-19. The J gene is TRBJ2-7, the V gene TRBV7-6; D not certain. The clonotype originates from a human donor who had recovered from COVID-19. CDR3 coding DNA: TGTGCCAGCAGCTTAGTAGCCGCGAACTCCGTCTACGAGCAGTACTTC. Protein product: CASSLVAANSVYEQYF.